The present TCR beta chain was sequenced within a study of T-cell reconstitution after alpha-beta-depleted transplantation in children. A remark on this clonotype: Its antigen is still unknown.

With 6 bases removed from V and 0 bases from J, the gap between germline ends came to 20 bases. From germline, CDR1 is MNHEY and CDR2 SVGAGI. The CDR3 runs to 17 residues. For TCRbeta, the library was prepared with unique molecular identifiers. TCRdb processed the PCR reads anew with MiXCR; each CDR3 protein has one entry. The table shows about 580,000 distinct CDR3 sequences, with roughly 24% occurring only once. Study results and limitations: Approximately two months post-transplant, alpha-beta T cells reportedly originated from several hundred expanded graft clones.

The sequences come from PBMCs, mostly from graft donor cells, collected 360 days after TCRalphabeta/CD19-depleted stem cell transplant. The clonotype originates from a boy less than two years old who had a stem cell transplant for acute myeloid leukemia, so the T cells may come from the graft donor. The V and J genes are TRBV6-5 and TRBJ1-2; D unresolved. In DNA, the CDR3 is TGTGCCAGCAGCTACCGGACGGACTCTATCACTAACTATGGCTACACCTTC. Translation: CASSYRTDSITNYGYTF.